The 23 T cell receptor beta chains below all came from one sample that was sequenced in a study of CD8 T cells in Susac syndrome. Reverse transcription of about 0.5 to 1 ug RNA used random hexamers. TCRdb analysed the immunoSEQ multiplex PCR reads with MiXCR anew, one entry per CDR3 protein. Here the sample spans about 150,000 distinct CDR3 sequences, roughly 95% being singletons. The sample consisted of CD4+ T cells from PBMCs. The source of these receptors is a human donor with Susac syndrome.

The V gene is TRBV29-1, the J gene TRBJ2-7, with D possibly matching TRBD1 (5 bases). Germline lookup yields CDR1 SQVTM and CDR2 ANQGSEA. The CDR3 length is 13 residues. The V end was cut by 5 bases, the J end by 3 bases, with 14 bases between. This chain's CDR3 is CSVKQGDVYEQYF. CDR3 nucleotides: TGCAGCGTTAAGCAGGGTGATGTCTACGAGCAGTACTTC.

This clonotype was observed a few times. This chain connects TRBV2 to TRBJ1-5, with no clear D. Germline V gene sequence: CDR1 SNHLY, CDR2 FYNNEI. The ends were cut back, 7 bases at V and 1 base at J, with 11 bases in the middle. The length of the CDR3 is 14 residues. The CDR3 reads CASKGLISNQPQHF. CDR3 coding DNA: TGTGCCAGCAAGGGTCTCATCAGCAATCAGCCCCAGCATTTT.

The CDR3 protein is CASSHTDGGSGNTIYF. CDR3 coding DNA: TGTGCCAGCAGCCATACGGACGGAGGATCTGGAAACACCATATATTTT. This chain connects TRBV3-1 to TRBJ1-3; no clear D. Trimming shortened V by 3 bases and J by 1 base, and 13 bases separated the two germline ends. This CDR3 contains 16 residues. Looked up from germline, CDR1 is LGHDT and CDR2 is YNNKEL (reference sequence).

The rearrangement uses TRBV2 and TRBJ2-5; 7 positions match TRBD1. The CDR3 sequence is 14 residues long. Germline CDR1 reads SNHLY; CDR2 reads FYNNEI. After removal of 7 bases from V and 2 bases from J, the junction contained 7 bases not matched to a gene. The CDR3 DNA reads as TGTGCCAGCACTCAAGACAGGGTACAAGAGACCCAGTACTTC. Its translation is CASTQDRVQETQYF.

The J gene is TRBJ2-2, the V gene TRBV11-1; 11 positions match TRBD1. Per the germline V gene, CDR1 is SGHAT and CDR2 is FQDESV (reference sequence). V lost 1 base and J lost 6; bases outside the gene matches: 1. The CDR3 is 15 amino acids. This chain's CDR3 is CASSLGDRGAGELFF. The CDR3 coding sequence is TGTGCCAGCAGCTTAGGGGACAGGGGGGCCGGGGAGCTGTTTTTT. Together with reference TRBV11-1 and TRBJ2-2, the CDR3 gives the full variable domain: EAEVAQSPRYKITEKSQAVAFWCDPISGHATLYWYRQILGQGPELLVQFQDESVVDDSQLPKDRFSAERLKGVDSTLKIQPAELGDSAMYLCASSLGDRGAGELFFGEGSRLTVL.

The chain has TRBV20-1 and TRBJ2-3, with TRBD2 matching over 10 bases. V lost 6 bases, J lost 3 bases, and 9 bases stayed unmatched. CDR3 size: 15 residues. Germline assignment: CDR1 DFQATT and CDR2 SNEGSKA (reference sequence). The CDR3 sequence is CSAPPSSGGTDTQYF. In DNA, the CDR3 is TGCAGTGCCCCACCTTCTAGCGGGGGTACAGATACGCAGTATTTT.

The CDR3 DNA reads as TGTGCCAGCAGCTTAGCCACGAACACTGAAGCTTTCTTT. It yields the protein CASSLATNTEAFF. The V and J genes are TRBV7-3 and TRBJ1-1; D uncertain. This CDR3 region has 13 residues. Germline values: CDR1 SGHTA, CDR2 FQGTGA. V was pared by 2 bases and J by 1 base, with 5 bases between.

This chain connects TRBV20-1 to TRBJ2-6; TRBD1 agrees at 7 bases. V lost 1 base and J lost 0; bases outside the gene matches: 3. The germline V gene encodes CDR1 DFQATT and CDR2 SNEGSKA (reference sequence). This CDR3 contains 16 residues. CDR3 DNA: TGCAGTGCTAGAGGGGGACAGTACTCTGGGGCCAACGTCCTGACTTTC. It translates to CSARGGQYSGANVLTF.

V is TRBV5-8 and J is TRBJ2-5; maybe TRBD1 (5 bases). Germline values: CDR1 SGHTS, CDR2 YDEGEE. V lost 3 bases and J lost 4, with 13 bases in between. This CDR3 contains 14 residues. The CDR3 bases are TGTGCCAGCAGCTCTAGGGTTAGGGGAGAGACCCAGTACTTC. It translates to CASSSRVRGETQYF.

The chain recombines TRBV9 with TRBJ2-2; 9 bases are a match to TRBD2. The germline gives CDR1 SGDLS, CDR2 YYNGEE. The V segment lost 0 bases and the J segment 6 bases; nucleotides outside the gene matches: 6. The CDR3 sequence is 16 residues long. CDR3 sequence: CASSVGGGGKAGELFF. CDR3 in DNA: TGTGCCAGCAGCGTAGGCGGGGGGGGCAAGGCCGGGGAGCTGTTTTTT. The whole variable domain, filled in from reference TRBV9 and TRBJ2-2, reads DSGVTQTPKHLITATGQRVTLRCSPRSGDLSVYWYQQSLDQGLQFLIQYYNGEERAKGNILERFSAQQFPDLHSELNLSSLELGDSALYFCASSVGGGGKAGELFFGEGSRLTVL.

CDR3: CSARRGHEQFF. DNA for the CDR3: TGCAGTGCTAGAAGGGGCCATGAGCAGTTCTTC. J is TRBJ2-1 and V is TRBV20-1; possibly TRBD1 for D (5 bases). Germline V gives CDR1 DFQATT, CDR2 SNEGSKA (reference sequence). The germline V and J ends were trimmed by 2 bases and 8 bases, with 7 bases remaining between them. The CDR3 consists of 11 residues.

This chain uses TRBV6-6 with TRBJ2-7; D is uncertain. Germline V lookup: CDR1 MNHNY, CDR2 SVGAGI (reference sequence). V lost 2 bases, J lost 7 bases, and 9 bases lay in between. CDR3 length: 12 residues. The CDR3 loop is CASSYPSGEQYF. CDR3 DNA: TGTGCCAGCAGTTACCCCTCCGGGGAGCAGTACTTC.

A remark on this clonotype: One end of the junction is discordant with germline, which a read error may explain. The chain has TRBV15 and TRBJ2-7; D may be TRBD2 (5 bases). The germline V gene has CDR1 LNHNV and CDR2 YYDKDF (reference sequence). The CDR3 is made up of 12 amino acids. CDR3 in DNA: TGTGCCACCAGCACCCCCCCAGCCGGGATTAGATTC. This codes for CATSTPPAGIRF.

This chain links TRBV20-1 with TRBJ1-2; unclear D gene. The CDR3 is 14 residues long. Germline values: CDR1 DFQATT, CDR2 SNEGSKA (reference sequence). Trimming removed 5 bases at V and 6 bases at J, with 19 bases between. CDR3 sequence (DNA): TGCAGTGCTCTCCGGGGAGGTGCCGGGGATGGCTACACCTTC. It is translated as CSALRGGAGDGYTF.

This rearrangement joins TRBV2 to TRBJ2-4; 8 positions match TRBD1. This CDR3 region has 15 residues. Trimming took 7 bases from V and 5 from J; bases not matched to a gene: 10. Germline CDR1 SNHLY, CDR2 FYNNEI. The CDR3 reads CASTRTGTGENIQYF. CDR3 sequence (DNA): TGTGCCAGCACCCGCACCGGGACAGGAGAAAACATTCAGTACTTC.

This chain links TRBV15 with TRBJ2-1, with 9 bases aligning to TRBD1. The CDR3 has 15 residues. Trimming at V came to 5 bases and at J to 5 bases, leaving 7 bases not matched to a gene. Germline values: CDR1 LNHNV, CDR2 YYDKDF (reference sequence). For the CDR3, the DNA is TGTGCCACCAGCGACGACAGGGGGAGAAACAATGAGCAGTTCTTC. Translating it yields CATSDDRGRNNEQFF.

This chain uses TRBV6-6 with TRBJ2-7; TRBD2 is a possible D gene (6 bases). V lost 2 bases and J 6 bases, leaving 14 bases between the germline ends. CDR3 size: 14 residues. From germline, CDR1 is MNHNY and CDR2 SVGAGI (reference sequence). The CDR3 reads CASSYGPQGGEQYF. The CDR3 region has the DNA TGTGCCAGCAGTTACGGACCGCAGGGAGGCGAGCAGTACTTC.

J is TRBJ2-7 and V is TRBV20-1; 12 positions agree with TRBD2. The germline V gene encodes CDR1 DFQATT and CDR2 SNEGSKA (reference sequence). CDR3 length equals 15 residues. V shed 7 bases, J shed 3 bases, and the junction held 10 bases outside the gene matches. The CDR3, as DNA: TGCAGTGTCCGGACTAGCGGGACCCAGAGCTACGAGCAGTACTTC. Protein sequence: CSVRTSGTQSYEQYF.

The genes are TRBV5-1 and TRBJ2-5; 8 positions match TRBD1. In germline, CDR1 is SGHRS, CDR2 YFSETQ. There are 16 residues in the CDR3. Germline trimming cut 7 bases from V and 5 bases from J; bases unmatched to any gene: 16. The CDR3 is CASCLTGQGLKETQYF. The CDR3 DNA reads TGCGCCAGCTGCCTCACAGGACAGGGCCTGAAGGAGACCCAGTACTTC.

This clonotype has a handful of counts. This chain uses TRBV9 with TRBJ2-3; D not certain. Germline CDR1 reads SGDLS; CDR2 reads YYNGEE. The V end lost 0 bases, the J end lost 3 bases, and 5 bases lay between the germline ends. The CDR3 sequence is 13 residues long. CDR3 in amino acids: CASSVVGTDTQYF. CDR3 sequence (DNA): TGTGCCAGCAGCGTAGTTGGGACAGATACGCAGTATTTT.

This chain uses TRBV20-1 with TRBJ2-7, with 8 nucleotides matching TRBD1. The ends lost 4 bases at V and 6 bases at J; junction bases unmatched: 5. Germline CDR1 reads DFQATT; CDR2 reads SNEGSKA (reference sequence). CDR3 length equals 12 residues. In nucleotides, the CDR3 is TGCAGTGCTAACGACAGGGGCGGCGAGCAGTACTTC. Translation: CSANDRGGEQYF.

The chain links TRBV29-1 to TRBJ2-7; TRBD1 matches 11 bases. This CDR3 spans 12 amino acids. V was clipped by 7 bases and J by 3 bases; unmatched bases: 2. Looked up from germline, CDR1 is SQVTM and CDR2 is ANQGSEA. The CDR3 protein is CSAGTGGYEQYF. The CDR3 region has the DNA TGCAGCGCCGGGACAGGGGGCTACGAGCAGTACTTC.

CDR3 bases: TGCAGCGCCGTAACTAGCGGGGGTTATAGCACAGATACGCAGTATTTT. Translating gives CSAVTSGGYSTDTQYF. The chain employs TRBV29-1 and TRBJ2-3; 11 bases line up with TRBD2. The CDR3 extends over 16 amino acids. J lost 0 bases, V lost 7 bases, and 9 bases had no gene match. Per the germline V gene, CDR1 is SQVTM and CDR2 is ANQGSEA.